Listed here are 10 T cell receptor beta chains from one sample, sequenced in a study of beta chain features in type 1 diabetes. What was sequenced were expressed TCRB transcripts, since all of the isolated RNA had been reverse transcribed. The table came from immunoSEQ multiplex PCR; TCRdb's copy has only in-frame clones and leaves some out. This table holds about 220,000 clones, 11% found once. The sequencing input was central memory CD4+ T cells from blood. The origin of the receptors is a man between 18 and 29 years old in good health.

This clone was counted a single time. This sequence joins TRBV28 and TRBJ2-7; D possibly corresponds to TRBD1 (5 bases). CDR1 is MDHEN, CDR2 SYDVKM, per germline. V dropped 4 bases and J dropped 8 bases, with 18 bases sitting between them. This CDR3 contains 14 residues. CDR3 sequence reads: CASSSTQQVLKQYF. DNA for the CDR3: TGTGCCAGCAGTTCCACTCAACAGGTCTTGAAGCAGTACTTC.

This clone was picked up a small number of times. The chain uses TRBV28 and TRBJ2-5; 8 positions agree with TRBD1. Germline values: CDR1 MDHEN, CDR2 SYDVKM. The V and J ends lost 6 bases and 6 bases, in that order; junction bases with no gene match: 12. The CDR3 totals 15 residues. CDR3 sequence (DNA): TGTGCCAGCAGCCAACGATCGCAGGGGGCTAAGACCCAGTACTTC. Protein sequence: CASSQRSQGAKTQYF.

This clone turned up a few times. The CDR3 DNA reads as TGCGCCAGCAGCTTGGGACAGGGAATGATAGATACGCAGTATTTT. Translated: CASSLGQGMIDTQYF. The chain combines TRBV5-1 with TRBJ2-3, with 7 bases aligning to TRBD1. The CDR3 consists of 15 residues. CDR1 SGHRS and CDR2 YFSETQ come from the germline V gene. Trimming removed 0 bases from V and 5 bases from J; junction bases left unmatched: 6.

This clone was picked up a small number of times. A much larger clone lies a single base off, so this may be a read error. The V gene is TRBV30, the J gene TRBJ2-7; tentatively, D is TRBD2 (5 bases). Trimming removed 5 bases at V and 0 bases at J, with 11 bases between. CDR1 is GTSNPN, CDR2 SVGIG, per germline (reference sequence). The CDR3 has 13 amino acids. The CDR3 DNA reads as TGTGCCTGGGGGAGAGCGAGCTCCTACGAGCAGTACTTC. It translates to CAWGRASSYEQYF.

A few counts support this clone. The chain uses TRBV6-6 and TRBJ2-1; 13 nucleotides align to TRBD2. Germline V gene data show CDR1 as MNHNY and CDR2 as SVGAGI (reference sequence). V lost 4 bases to trimming and J lost 8 bases; unmatched junction nucleotides: 2. This CDR3 is 14 amino acids long. The CDR3 sequence: CASSSTSGRDEQFF. In nucleotides, the CDR3 is TGTGCCAGCAGTTCCACTAGCGGGAGGGATGAGCAGTTCTTC.

This chain links TRBV4-3 with TRBJ2-3; possible D gene TRBD2, 5 bases. In germline, CDR1 is LGHNA, CDR2 YSLEER. Trimming removed 0 bases from V and 0 bases from J, with 10 bases in between. This CDR3 has 16 amino acids. Written as DNA, the CDR3 is TGCGCCAGCAGCCAAGATAACGGGGTTAGCACAGATACGCAGTATTTT. This sequence encodes CASSQDNGVSTDTQYF.

This clone was seen only a few times. The chain joins TRBV7-2 to TRBJ2-1; 9 bases are a match to TRBD2. Germline values: CDR1 SGHTA, CDR2 FQGNSA. Germline trimming cut 5 bases from V and 10 bases from J; bases unmatched to any gene: 6. This CDR3 is 13 amino acids long. CDR3 in amino acids: CASSTPGLAEQFF. DNA of the CDR3: TGTGCCAGCAGCACACCCGGACTAGCGGAGCAGTTCTTC. The full variable domain, with the rest looked up from reference TRBV7-2 and TRBJ2-1, is GAGVSQSPSNKVTEKGKDVELRCDPISGHTALYWYRQSLGQGLEFLIYFQGNSAPDKSGLPSDRFSAERTGGSVSTLTIQRTQQEDSAVYLCASSTPGLAEQFFGPGTRLTVL.

This clone was seen a few times. The V call is TRBV29-1, the J call TRBJ2-3; 7 nucleotides match TRBD2. Germline values: CDR1 SQVTM, CDR2 ANQGSEA. The V gene end was trimmed by 7 bases and the J gene end by 3 bases; junction bases not matched to a gene: 7. This CDR3 is built from 13 residues. CDR3 residues: CSGALAGTDTQYF. CDR3 bases: TGCAGCGGGGCCTTAGCGGGTACAGATACGCAGTATTTT.

CDR3 sequence: CASSQDPTYNEQFF. CDR3 sequence (DNA): TGCGCCAGCAGCCAAGATCCCACCTACAATGAGCAGTTCTTC. The V gene is TRBV4-3, the J gene TRBJ2-1; the D is unclear. The CDR3 has 14 residues. Germline values: CDR1 LGHNA, CDR2 YSLEER. V lost 0 bases and J lost 2, with 5 bases in between.

This sequence joins TRBV13 and TRBJ2-7; D not certain. The germline V gene encodes CDR1 PRHDT and CDR2 FYEKMQ (reference sequence). With 6 bases removed from V and 5 bases from J, the gap between germline ends came to 8 bases. This CDR3 comprises 11 residues. The CDR3 is CASSEYHEQYF. The CDR3 DNA follows: TGTGCCAGCAGTGAATACCACGAGCAGTACTTC.